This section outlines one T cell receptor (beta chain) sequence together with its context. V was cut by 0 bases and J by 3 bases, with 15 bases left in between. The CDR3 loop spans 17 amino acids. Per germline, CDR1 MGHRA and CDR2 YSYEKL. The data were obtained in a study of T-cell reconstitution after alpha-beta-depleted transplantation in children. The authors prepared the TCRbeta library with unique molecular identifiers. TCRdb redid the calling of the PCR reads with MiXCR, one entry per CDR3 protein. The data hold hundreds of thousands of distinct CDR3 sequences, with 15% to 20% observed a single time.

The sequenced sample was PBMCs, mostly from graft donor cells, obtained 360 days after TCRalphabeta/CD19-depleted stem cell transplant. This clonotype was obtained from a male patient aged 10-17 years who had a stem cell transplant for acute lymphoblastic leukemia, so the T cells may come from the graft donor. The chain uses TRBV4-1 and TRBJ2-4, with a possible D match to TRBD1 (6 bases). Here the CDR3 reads CASSQDRGSVGKNIQYF. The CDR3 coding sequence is TGCGCCAGCAGCCAAGATAGGGGGAGTGTGGGCAAAAACATTCAGTACTTC.